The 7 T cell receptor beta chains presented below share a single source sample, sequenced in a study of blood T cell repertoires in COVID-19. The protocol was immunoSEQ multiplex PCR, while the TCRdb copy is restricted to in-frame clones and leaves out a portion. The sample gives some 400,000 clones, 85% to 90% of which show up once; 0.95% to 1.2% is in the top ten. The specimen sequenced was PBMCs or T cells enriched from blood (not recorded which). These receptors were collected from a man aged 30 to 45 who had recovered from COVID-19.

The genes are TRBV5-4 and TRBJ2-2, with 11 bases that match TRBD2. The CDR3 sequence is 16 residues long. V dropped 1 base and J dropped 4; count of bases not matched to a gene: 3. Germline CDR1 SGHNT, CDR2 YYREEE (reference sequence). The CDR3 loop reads CASSLMTSGITGELFF. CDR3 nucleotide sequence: TGTGCCAGCAGCTTGATGACTAGCGGGATCACCGGGGAGCTGTTTTTT.

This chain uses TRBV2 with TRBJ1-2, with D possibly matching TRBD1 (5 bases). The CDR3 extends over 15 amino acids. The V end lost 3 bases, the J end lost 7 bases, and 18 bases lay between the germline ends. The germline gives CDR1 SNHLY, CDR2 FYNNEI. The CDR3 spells CASSEAWGGIGGYTF. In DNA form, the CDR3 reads TGTGCCAGCAGTGAGGCCTGGGGGGGAATAGGTGGCTACACCTTC. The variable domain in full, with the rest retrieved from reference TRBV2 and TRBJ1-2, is EPEVTQTPSHQVTQMGQEVILRCVPISNHLYFYWYRQILGQKVEFLVSFYNNEISEKSEIFDDQFSVERPDGSNFTLKIRSTKLEDSAMYFCASSEAWGGIGGYTFGSGTRLTVV.

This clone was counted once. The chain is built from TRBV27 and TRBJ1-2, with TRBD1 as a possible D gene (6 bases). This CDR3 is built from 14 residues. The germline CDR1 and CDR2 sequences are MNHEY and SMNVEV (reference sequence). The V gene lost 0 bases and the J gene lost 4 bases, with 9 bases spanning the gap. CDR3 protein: CASSLSGQLYGYTF. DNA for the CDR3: TGTGCCAGCAGTTTATCGGGACAACTCTATGGCTACACCTTC.

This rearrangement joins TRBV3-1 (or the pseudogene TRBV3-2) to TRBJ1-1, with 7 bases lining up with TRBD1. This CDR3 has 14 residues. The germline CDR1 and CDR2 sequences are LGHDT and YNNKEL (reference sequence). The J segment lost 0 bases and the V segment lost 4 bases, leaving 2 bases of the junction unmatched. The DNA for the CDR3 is TGTGCCAGCAGCCTGACAGGGATGAACACTGAAGCTTTCTTT. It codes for CASSLTGMNTEAFF.

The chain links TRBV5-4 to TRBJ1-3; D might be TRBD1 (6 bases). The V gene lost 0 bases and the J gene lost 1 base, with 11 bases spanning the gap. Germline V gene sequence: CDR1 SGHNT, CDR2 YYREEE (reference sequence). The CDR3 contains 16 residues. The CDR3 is CASSLGPGQSGNTIYF. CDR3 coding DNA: TGTGCCAGCAGCTTGGGCCCCGGACAGTCTGGAAACACCATATATTTT.

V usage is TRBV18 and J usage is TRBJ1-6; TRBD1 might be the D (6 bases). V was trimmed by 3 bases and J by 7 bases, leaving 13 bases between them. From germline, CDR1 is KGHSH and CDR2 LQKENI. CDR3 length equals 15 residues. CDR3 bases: TGTGCCAGCTCACCGCTCGGACAGACCAATTCACCCCTCCACTTT. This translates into CASSPLGQTNSPLHF. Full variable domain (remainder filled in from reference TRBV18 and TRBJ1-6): NAGVMQNPRHLVRRRGQEARLRCSPMKGHSHVYWYRQLPEEGLKFMVYLQKENIIDESGMPKERFSAEFPKEGPSILRIQQVVRGDSAAYFCASSPLGQTNSPLHFGNGTRLTVT.

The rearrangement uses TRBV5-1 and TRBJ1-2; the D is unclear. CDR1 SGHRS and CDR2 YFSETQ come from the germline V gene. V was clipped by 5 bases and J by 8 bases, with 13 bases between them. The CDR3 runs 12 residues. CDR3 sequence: CASRTDHSGYTF. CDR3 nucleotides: TGCGCCAGCAGGACCGACCATAGCGGCTACACCTTC.